This T cell receptor beta chain was recorded in a study of T-cell reconstitution after alpha-beta-depleted transplantation in children. Study observations and caveats: Several hundred expanded graft clones reportedly supplied alpha-beta T cells about two months after transplant. Surviving recipient cells, namely T cells and thymic progenitors, were the source of high day-60 TCRbeta diversity in some patients. Once a year had passed after transplant, T-cell counts and diversity came mostly from newly produced T cells.

The CDR3 is 15 amino acids. Germline CDR1 reads SGHRS; CDR2 reads YFSETQ. The V end lost 2 bases, the J end lost 0 bases, and 9 bases lay between the germline ends. This clonotype was seen ten or more times. The target antigen is unknown. Unique molecular identifiers were used to barcode this TCRbeta library. TCRdb re-called the PCR reads with MiXCR, one entry per CDR3 protein. Of 75,000 to 80,000 distinct CDR3 sequences listed, around 18% are singletons. The sequencing used PBMCs, mostly from graft donor cells, collected 360 days after TCRalphabeta/CD19-depleted stem cell transplant. V usage is TRBV5-1 and J usage is TRBJ2-1, with a weak D call TRBD2 (5 bases). This TCR was sampled from a male patient between 2 and 15 years old who had a stem cell transplant for acute lymphoblastic leukemia, so the T cells may come from the graft donor. In DNA form, the CDR3 reads TGCGCCAGCAGCTTTCGGGGTAGCTCCTACAATGAGCAGTTCTTC. This encodes CASSFRGSSYNEQFF.